The 13 T cell receptor beta chains in this list originate from one sample, sequenced in a study of OX40 agonist ivuxolimab in advanced cancers. TCRdb's table, derived via immunoSEQ multiplex PCR, lists solely in-frame clones and lacks some. The table lists over 35,000 clones, about 79% of them singletons, with less than 30% in the top ten. The starting material was CD4+ or CD8+ T cells sorted from blood, obtained in a trial of the OX40 agonist ivuxolimab. Every receptor here comes from an adult with an advanced solid tumor such as melanoma, head and neck, liver or kidney cancer.

The chain combines TRBV7-2 with TRBJ1-1; D uncertain. From germline, CDR1 is SGHTA and CDR2 FQGNSA. The germline V and J ends were trimmed by 4 bases and 6 bases, with 9 bases remaining between them. This CDR3 spans 12 amino acids. CDR3 nucleotide sequence: TGTGCCAGCAGCTGGATGGCGCCTGAAGCTTTCTTT. Its translation: CASSWMAPEAFF.

This clone was seen a single time. The V and J genes are TRBV6-5 and TRBJ1-6; 8 positions agree with TRBD1. The CDR3 extends over 12 amino acids. J lost 17 bases, V lost 6 bases, and 9 bases had no gene match. The germline CDR1 and CDR2 sequences are MNHEY and SVGAGI. CDR3 loop: CASRQTTGEVHF. The CDR3 coding sequence is TGTGCCAGCAGGCAAACGACAGGGGAGGTCCACTTT.

V gene TRBV19 combines with J gene TRBJ2-2; 7 positions agree with TRBD1. From germline, CDR1 is LNHDA and CDR2 SQIVND (reference sequence). The CDR3 runs 14 residues. V lost 4 bases, J lost 5 bases, and 4 bases stayed unmatched. CDR3 protein: CASSTQGVTGELFF. DNA for the CDR3: TGTGCCAGTAGTACCCAGGGGGTTACCGGGGAGCTGTTTTTT.

This chain connects TRBV2 to TRBJ1-6; D is unresolved. Trimming removed 8 bases from V and 7 bases from J, with 9 bases in between. CDR3 length equals 12 residues. CDR1 and CDR2 from the germline V gene are SNHLY and FYNNEI. The CDR3: CASHSENSPLHF. The DNA for the CDR3 is TGTGCCAGCCACTCAGAAAATTCACCCCTCCACTTT.

The chain joins TRBV11-1 to TRBJ2-5, with a tentative D call TRBD2 (6 bases). CDR3 size: 13 residues. Germline V gene data show CDR1 as SGHAT and CDR2 as FQDESV (reference sequence). Trimming pared 5 bases from V and 4 bases from J, leaving 11 bases between. The CDR3 bases are TGTGCCAGCAGCCCGGGGACTGCAGAGACCCAGTACTTC. Translated, it gives CASSPGTAETQYF.

The chain links TRBV5-1 to TRBJ2-1; TRBD2 agrees at 9 bases. This CDR3 is built from 15 residues. Germline V CDR1 and CDR2: SGHRS, YFSETQ. V shed 4 bases, J shed 3 bases, and the junction held 5 bases outside the gene matches. DNA for the CDR3: TGCGCCAGCAGCCTCGGGACTAGCAGCTACAATGAGCAGTTCTTC. Residues: CASSLGTSSYNEQFF.

The CDR3 here is CASSSLMGTEAFF. CDR3 nucleotides: TGTGCCAGCAGCTCATTGATGGGCACTGAAGCTTTCTTT. The gene calls are TRBV11-3 and TRBJ1-1; D gene unclear. The CDR3 has 13 residues. CDR1 is SGHNT and CDR2 is YENEEA in the germline V gene. V gave up 4 bases and J gave up 4 bases, with 10 bases separating them.

The chain combines TRBV10-1 with TRBJ1-4; D is unclear. The CDR3 contains 11 residues. The ends were cut back, 6 bases at V and 10 bases at J, with 9 bases in the middle. CDR1 and CDR2 from the germline V gene are WNHNN and SYGVQD (reference sequence). CDR3 region: CASSTRGKLFF. CDR3 nucleotide sequence: TGCGCCAGCAGCACCAGAGGAAAACTGTTTTTT.

This chain links TRBV28 with TRBJ2-5; 10 bases map to TRBD1. The CDR3 length is 15 residues. With V trimmed by 8 bases and J by 1 base, 7 bases remained unmatched. CDR1 and CDR2 from the germline V gene are MDHEN and SYDVKM. CDR3 coding DNA: TGTGCCAGCGAGACAGGGGGCCTACTCCAAGAGACCCAGTACTTC. Translating it yields CASETGGLLQETQYF. Complete variable domain (other parts from reference TRBV28 and TRBJ2-5): DVKVTQSSRYLVKRTGEKVFLECVQDMDHENMFWYRQDPGLGLRLIYFSYDVKMKEKGDIPEGYSVSREKKERFSLILESASTNQTSMYLCASETGGLLQETQYFGPGTRLLVL.

The rearrangement uses TRBV2 and TRBJ2-7, with D perhaps TRBD2 (5 bases). The V and J ends lost 6 bases and 2 bases respectively, with 14 bases between them. Germline CDR1 reads SNHLY; CDR2 reads FYNNEI. The CDR3 loop spans 14 amino acids. The CDR3 sequence is CASSPLAGPYEQYF. The CDR3 DNA reads TGTGCCAGCAGCCCACTCGCGGGTCCCTACGAGCAGTACTTC.

The chain is built from TRBV7-9 and TRBJ2-7; no clear D gene. The CDR3 is made up of 13 amino acids. V lost 7 bases, J lost 0 bases, and 10 bases lay in between. Germline CDR1 reads SEHNR; CDR2 reads FQNEAQ (reference sequence). CDR3 residues: CASTRTGSYEQYF. CDR3 nucleotides: TGTGCCAGCACCAGGACGGGCTCCTACGAGCAGTACTTC.

The chain uses TRBV28 and TRBJ1-2; D gene unclear. The CDR3 spans 11 residues. The V end lost 4 bases, the J end lost 2 bases, and 2 bases lay between the germline ends. CDR1 MDHEN and CDR2 SYDVKM come from the germline V gene. In DNA form, the CDR3 reads TGTGCCAGCAGTTCGAACTATGGCTACACCTTC. It codes for CASSSNYGYTF.

This rearrangement joins TRBV11-2 to TRBJ1-2, with D possibly matching TRBD1 (5 bases). The V and J ends lost 4 bases and 5 bases respectively, with 20 bases between them. The CDR3 consists of 16 residues. CDR1 SGHAT and CDR2 FQNNGV come from the germline V gene. CDR3 in DNA: TGTGCCAGCAGCTCGGCCCGGGAAGGGACGAAGTATGGCTACACCTTC. Translated, it gives CASSSAREGTKYGYTF.